This TCR beta chain was sequenced for a study of low-dose radiotherapy and immunotherapy resistance in tumors. Study context: Dosing for Cohort 2 consisted of 1 Gy per fraction every two weeks, reaching a total of 13 Gy over 26 weeks. Patients were given intravenous nivolumab 240 mg every two weeks plus ipilimumab 1 mg/kg every six weeks.

This CDR3 is built from 16 residues. Trimming cost V 1 base and J 4 bases; bases outside gene matches: 5. Germline CDR1 reads KGHSH; CDR2 reads LQKENI. Time point specified: before trial treatment. The treatment that donors received included nivolumab, ipilimumab, aspirin, low-dose cyclophosphamide and low-dose radiotherapy. Gene-specific TRAV and TRBV primers were used for first-strand cDNA, covering alpha and beta chains. A roughly 20-cycle PCR with a constant-region primer and V-primer adapter amplified TCRs. MiXCR, run by TCRdb on the reads, gives a single entry per CDR3 protein. This sample yields around 79,000 distinct CDR3 sequences, of which about 19% are seen a single time; more than 4.5% belongs to the top ten.

This sequence was found in a male donor with prostate cancer. The chain couples TRBV18 to TRBJ1-2; 11 bases align to TRBD1. The material sequenced was PBMCs, taken before treatment. The CDR3 nucleotides are TGTGCCAGCTCACCACGGACAGGGGGCGAGTCCTATGGCTACACCTTC. Protein sequence: CASSPRTGGESYGYTF.